This T cell receptor (beta chain) comes out of a study of cytomegalovirus exposure and HLA in healthy donors (dated by TCRdb to 2016 to 2017). Describing the broader study: An earlier analysis of approximately 640 of the donors reported 250 to 300 Gb of sequence data and 120 million or so unique TCR beta sequences from some 180 million T cells. Roughly 300 gigabases of sequencing data and tens of millions of unique TCR sequences were included in an early release covering about 700 HLA-typed donors. Among the roughly 400 genotyped donors, 75% to 90% belonged to the genetic ancestry cluster associated with self-reported Caucasian donors. The study aimed to test whether cataloging public T cell receptors could reveal signatures of past pathogen exposure. Using immunosequencing, the study profiled T cell repertoires from around 680 subjects and related those repertoires to cytomegalovirus serostatus. A separate validation cohort of roughly 120 different subjects was used in addition to the 666-subject first cohort. To predict cytomegalovirus infection status, the study combined high-throughput TCR immunosequencing, statistical association of individual TCRs with disease status, and machine learning. A later analysis re-analyzed previously published TCR beta repertoires from approximately 700 donors and added high-resolution HLA genotyping to study TCR occurrence patterns. The later analysis used no new phenotypic data to find candidate immune exposures, relying instead on TCR beta sequences and their occurrence across donors. To decide whether each TCR beta V gene segment behaved as functional or pseudogenic, an earlier analysis of some 600 of the donors relied on high-throughput TCR beta sequencing. Donor age, sex, ethnicity and CMV serostatus were collected together with the repertoire data. Genome-wide SNP genotypes for about 65% of the roughly 700 donors were used in a later genetic analysis, which treated that subset as a discovery cohort. Every repertoire in the discovery cohort had been generated on one and the same sequencing platform. HLA typing included class I and class II loci at four-digit resolution. The number of donors typed differed by locus, with roughly 620-630 for A, B, C, DRB1 and DQB1, more than 500 for DQA1, 600 to 610 for DPA1, and around 450 for DPB1. Because of strong linkage in the cohort, four or five DR-DQ haplotypes were treated as single units for association and clustering. Among some 400 genotyped donors of the cohort, an average of about 240,000 unique TCR beta nucleotide sequences was sequenced per donor, of which about 18% were non-productive. Overall study results and their limits: A later genetic analysis associated a missense DCLRE1C variant with V-gene and J-gene trimming of TCR beta chains, and an independent cohort replicated the association. In a later analysis, the rate of TCR association differed among HLA loci, with DRB1 alleles having the most associated TCRs and HLA-C alleles having the fewest. The authors suggested that the approach could potentially be generalized to other disease states and immunological phenotypes. An earlier analysis of 587 of the donors showed that most TCR beta V segments appeared in productive rearrangements either about 90% or about 30% of the time, which broadly matched IMGT annotations. Some IMGT-functional V segments, including TRBV6-2 and TRBV6-3, could not be told apart with the 87-base-pair reads, so those segments were excluded. A later genetic analysis reported fewer N-insertions in productive TCRs among donors in an Asian-associated ancestry cluster than the roughly 620-donor mean. A few of the identified cytomegalovirus-associated TCR beta chains were confirmed in vitro to be specific for cytomegalovirus antigens. A cluster of highly shared sequence variants was judged likely to represent a technical artifact of the sequencing pipeline. For the cohort, immune exposure information was limited to CMV serostatus. Correlated functional status among segregating V segments might be attributable to linkage disequilibrium, but an unknown experimental factor could not be ruled out. Sequencing depth was assumed to be roughly uniform across donors in the presence/absence analyses, though that assumption may not hold. Most TCR sequences were observed very rarely across donors, whereas some public TCRs were present in many individuals. In a later analysis, several top co-occurrence clusters were reported to appear linked to parvovirus B19, influenza, CMV and Epstein-Barr virus. Most CMV-associated TCR beta chains appeared to be HLA-restricted in a later analysis, and the HLA associations seemed to be driven largely by CMV exposure. When HLA alleles, especially DR and DQ, strongly co-occurred, attributing TCR associations to individual alleles was difficult. In this cohort, only TCR beta chains were sequenced, and detectable features were limited by the absence of alpha or paired-chain data. HLA typing was unavailable for some donors at each locus, so association tests used only the typed subset. Because counts were too low, approximately 15 rarely observed V segments, including chromosome 9 orphons, were excluded from the earlier analysis of roughly 580 of the donors. A later analysis found that HLA-associated TCR beta chains were more clonally expanded and had lower generation probabilities than equally common non-associated chains. Specific HLA alleles were associated with more than 15,000 TCR beta sequences at a false discovery rate of 0.05 in a later analysis. Cytomegalovirus status was reported to be diagnosed by the classifier with high specificity and sensitivity in both the original and validation cohorts. The study gave a list of 150 to 200 TCR beta chains associated with cytomegalovirus. A further reported finding was that TCR beta sequences accurately predicted the HLA-A and HLA-B alleles for most subjects in the first cohort.

CDR1 and CDR2 are read off the germline V gene as SGHDT and YYEEEE. From cysteine to phenylalanine, the CDR3 is 15 amino acids long. The entry retains the CDR3 DNA only, 45 bases that are in frame from base 1. V is pruned by 1 base and J by 7 bases, leaving 5 bases of the junction without a gene match. The cohort comprised around 690 healthy bone marrow donors. All cohort members were sampled while nominally healthy, although unrecorded immune exposures were likely present. The donor was CMV seronegative and belonged to the group of more than 300 seronegative cohort members. A peripheral blood sample was provided by each donor, and peripheral blood mononuclear cells were used for TCR beta sequencing. The Qiagen DNeasy Blood Extraction Kit was used to extract genomic DNA from the blood cell samples. Details on this clone: Its antigen is unknown. Base qualities are not provided; no much larger clone lies one nucleotide away.

Libraries were prepared through the immunoSEQ multiplex PCR assay. A mixture of 60 forward primers for TCR Vbeta segments and 13 reverse primers for TCR Jbeta segments was used in the multiplex PCR. The CDR3 region of rearranged TCR beta genes was amplified from genomic DNA by a multiplex PCR assay. The Illumina HiSeq System was used to sequence the amplified TCR beta libraries as 87-base-pair reads. In the authors' own workflow: A later analysis counted about 76 million unique TCR beta chains across the 690 or so repertoires, and approximately 11 million of these chains were shared by at least two donors. Raw reads were error-corrected and collapsed into unique sequences with a nearest-neighbor algorithm that merged closely related sequences to remove PCR and sequencing errors. Alignment of CDR3 sequences to IMGT reference sequences was used to assign V, D and J gene segments. For a sequence to be retained, a match of at least six nucleotides was required to both a V gene segment and a J gene segment. A rearrangement counted as productive if the CDR3 had no stop codons and remained in frame with V and J, and every other rearrangement counted as non-productive. Following IMGT convention, CDR3 was defined as the stretch from the second conserved V-encoded cysteine up to the conserved J-encoded phenylalanine. In an earlier analysis of just under 600 of the donors, sequences lacking an unambiguous match to a single V gene segment were excluded. An earlier analysis of just under 600 of the donors called V segments functional above 56.7% productive rearrangements and segregating when the between-donor standard deviation exceeded 5%. A statistical classification framework was built to diagnose cytomegalovirus status from the catalog of TCR beta chain sequences. A later analysis assigned V and J genes by comparing TCR nucleotide sequences with IMGT/GENE-DB human TR gene sequences. The TCRdist pipeline was used in a later analysis to assign CDR3 sequences and most-parsimonious VDJ recombination scenarios. In a later analysis, every TCR beta chain was defined by the combination of its CDR3 amino acid sequence and its V-gene family, and reads without a unique V-gene family were dropped. A later analysis removed 500 to 650 highly shared, low-generation-probability nucleotide sequences to deal with suspected cross-contamination and a sequencing artifact. In a later analysis, a clonal expansion index for each public chain was calculated from normalized within-repertoire ranks of inferred template counts. Generation probabilities in a later analysis came from a VDJ recombination model fitted to out-of-frame rearrangements, and those results were checked against IGoR. A later analysis scored TCR-TCR, TCR-HLA and TCR-CMV co-occurrence with hypergeometric tests, applying a repertoire-size bias correction to TCR pairs. To estimate false discovery rates, a later analysis permuted the HLA or CMV assignments 20 times. In a later analysis, co-occurring TCRs were grouped using DBSCAN, and TCRdist sequence similarity was added for clustering within HLA-allele-positive subsets. Co-occurrence clustering excluded repertoires with fewer than 30,000 or more than 120,000 public chains, plus five with anomalous nucleotide sharing. As stored in TCRdb, this immuneACCESS dataset retains in-frame rearrangements with V and J assigned. A fraction of the clones does not appear; measured against another copy, unresolved V genes explain less than half of the discrepancy, and the remainder lacks a known reason. Clonal size and the V and J genes are those of that table, whereas D and trimming came from the DNA. Present in this sample are some 120,000 clones, roughly three quarters of which were seen just once. Roughly 1.6% of the sample goes to the ten largest clones.

The sample comprised PBMCs. This sequence was found in a woman under 30 in good health and CMV-seronegative. The rearranged segments are TRBV5-6 and TRBJ2-1; the junction holds 10 bases that match TRBD2. In nucleotides, the sequence is TGTGCCAGCAGCTTGAGCGGGGGGGCGGGGAATGAGCAGTTCTTC. This sequence encodes CASSLSGGAGNEQFF.